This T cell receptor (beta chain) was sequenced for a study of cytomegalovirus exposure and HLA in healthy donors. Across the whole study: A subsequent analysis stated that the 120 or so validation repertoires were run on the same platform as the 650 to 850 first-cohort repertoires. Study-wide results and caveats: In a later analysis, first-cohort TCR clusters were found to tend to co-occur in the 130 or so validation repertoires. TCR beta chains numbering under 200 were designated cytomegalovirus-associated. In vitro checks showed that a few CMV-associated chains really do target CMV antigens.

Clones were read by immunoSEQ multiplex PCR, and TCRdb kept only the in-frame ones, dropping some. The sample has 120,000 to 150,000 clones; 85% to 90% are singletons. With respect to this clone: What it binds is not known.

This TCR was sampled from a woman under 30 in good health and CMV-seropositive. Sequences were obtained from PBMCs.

The CDR3 is CASSPVGRAGNTIYF. The CDR3 DNA reads TGTGCCAGCAGCCCCGTCGGCAGGGCTGGAAACACCATATATTTT. The chain combines TRBV9 with TRBJ1-3; weak D call: TRBD1 (5 bases). From germline, CDR1 is SGDLS and CDR2 YYNGEE. V gave up 4 bases and J gave up 2 bases, with 13 bases separating them. The CDR3 has 15 amino acids. Filled out from reference TRBV9 and TRBJ1-3, the complete variable domain reads DSGVTQTPKHLITATGQRVTLRCSPRSGDLSVYWYQQSLDQGLQFLIQYYNGEERAKGNILERFSAQQFPDLHSELNLSSLELGDSALYFCASSPVGRAGNTIYFGEGSWLTVV.